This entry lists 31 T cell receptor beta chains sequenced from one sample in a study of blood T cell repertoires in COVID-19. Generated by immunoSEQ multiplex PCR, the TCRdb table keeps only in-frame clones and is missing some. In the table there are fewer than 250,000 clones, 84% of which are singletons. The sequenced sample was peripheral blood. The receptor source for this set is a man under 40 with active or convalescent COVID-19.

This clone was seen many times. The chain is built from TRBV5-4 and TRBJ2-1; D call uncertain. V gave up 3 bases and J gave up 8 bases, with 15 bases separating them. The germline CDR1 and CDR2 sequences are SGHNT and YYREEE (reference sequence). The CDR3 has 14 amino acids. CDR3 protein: CASSWRLGEDEQFF. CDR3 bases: TGTGCCAGCAGCTGGAGACTCGGTGAGGATGAGCAGTTCTTC.

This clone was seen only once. In DNA, the CDR3 is TGTGCCTGGACTAGCGGGAGACGCGTGGATACGCAGTATTTT. Amino acid sequence: CAWTSGRRVDTQYF. V usage is TRBV30 and J usage is TRBJ2-3; 10 positions match TRBD2. The CDR3 is 14 amino acids. V dropped 4 bases and J dropped 6; count of bases not matched to a gene: 7. Germline assignment: CDR1 GTSNPN and CDR2 SVGIG (reference sequence).

Here the CDR3 DNA reads TGCGCCAGCAGCCAAGGTGGACAGATGAATCAGCCCCAGCATTTT. This translates into CASSQGGQMNQPQHF. The gene calls are TRBV4-1 and TRBJ1-5; weak D call: TRBD1 (6 bases). V lost 1 base, J lost 4 bases, and 11 bases lay in between. This CDR3 has 15 residues. Germline assignment: CDR1 MGHRA and CDR2 YSYEKL.

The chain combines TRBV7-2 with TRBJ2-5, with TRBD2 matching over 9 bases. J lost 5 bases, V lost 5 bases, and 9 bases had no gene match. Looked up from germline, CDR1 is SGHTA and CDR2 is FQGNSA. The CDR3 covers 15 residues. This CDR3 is CASSPGAGGRETQYF. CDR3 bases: TGTGCCAGCAGCCCTGGCGCGGGGGGGCGGGAGACCCAGTACTTC.

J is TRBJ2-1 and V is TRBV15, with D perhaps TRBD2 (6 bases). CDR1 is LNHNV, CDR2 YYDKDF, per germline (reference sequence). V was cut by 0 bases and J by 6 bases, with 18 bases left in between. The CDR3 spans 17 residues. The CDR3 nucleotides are TGTGCCACCAGCAGAGAAAGGGTCGTGGGACTCGTCAATGAGCAGTTCTTC. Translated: CATSRERVVGLVNEQFF.

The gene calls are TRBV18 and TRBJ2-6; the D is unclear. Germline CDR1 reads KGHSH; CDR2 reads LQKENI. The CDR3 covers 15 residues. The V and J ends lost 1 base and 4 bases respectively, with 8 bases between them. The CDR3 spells CASSPLRAGANVLTF. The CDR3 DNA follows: TGTGCCAGCTCACCACTCCGAGCGGGGGCCAACGTCCTGACTTTC.

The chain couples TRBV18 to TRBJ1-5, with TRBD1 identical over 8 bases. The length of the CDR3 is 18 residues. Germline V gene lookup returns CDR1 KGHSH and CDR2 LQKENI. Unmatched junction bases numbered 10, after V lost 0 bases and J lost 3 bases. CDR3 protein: CASSPPRTGRRNNQPQHF. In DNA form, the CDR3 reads TGTGCCAGCTCACCACCTCGGACAGGGCGCAGGAACAATCAGCCCCAGCATTTT.

The CDR3 sequence is CASSLGGFYEQYF. Here the CDR3 DNA reads TGTGCCAGCAGCTTGGGGGGCTTTTACGAGCAGTACTTC. The rearrangement links TRBV5-4 to TRBJ2-7; weak D call: TRBD1 (5 bases). The germline V gene encodes CDR1 SGHNT and CDR2 YYREEE (reference sequence). The CDR3 has 13 residues. V was clipped by 0 bases and J by 4 bases, with 8 bases between them.

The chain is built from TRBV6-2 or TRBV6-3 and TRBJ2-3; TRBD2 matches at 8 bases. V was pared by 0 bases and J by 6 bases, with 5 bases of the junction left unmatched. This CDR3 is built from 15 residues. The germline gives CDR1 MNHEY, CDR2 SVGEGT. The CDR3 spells CASSYSREELDTQYF. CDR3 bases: TGTGCCAGCAGTTACTCGCGGGAGGAGTTGGATACGCAGTATTTT.

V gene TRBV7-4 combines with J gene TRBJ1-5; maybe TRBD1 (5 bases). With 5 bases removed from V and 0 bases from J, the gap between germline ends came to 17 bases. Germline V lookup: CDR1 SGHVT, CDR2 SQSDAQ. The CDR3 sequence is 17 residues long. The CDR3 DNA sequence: TGTGCCAGCAGCAAACGTCTGGGGCCCAATAGCAATCAGCCCCAGCATTTT. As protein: CASSKRLGPNSNQPQHF. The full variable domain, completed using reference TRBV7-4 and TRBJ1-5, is GAGVSQSPRYKVAKRGRDVALRCDSISGHVTLYWYRQTLGQGSEVLTYSQSDAQRDKSGRPSGRFSAERPERSVSTLKIQRTEQGDSAVYLCASSKRLGPNSNQPQHFGDGTRLSIL.

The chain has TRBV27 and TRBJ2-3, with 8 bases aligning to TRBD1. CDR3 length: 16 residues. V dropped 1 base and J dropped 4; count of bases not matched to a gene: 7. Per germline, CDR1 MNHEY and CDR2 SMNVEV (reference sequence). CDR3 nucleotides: TGTGCCAGCAGTTTATTGTACGACAGGGGCCCAGATACGCAGTATTTT. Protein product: CASSLLYDRGPDTQYF.

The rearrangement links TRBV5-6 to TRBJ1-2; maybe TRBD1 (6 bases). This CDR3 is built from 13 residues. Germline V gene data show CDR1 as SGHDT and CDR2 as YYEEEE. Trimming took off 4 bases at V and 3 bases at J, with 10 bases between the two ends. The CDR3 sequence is CASSAGTHYGYTF. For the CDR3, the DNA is TGTGCCAGCAGCGCCGGGACACACTATGGCTACACCTTC.

CDR3 sequence reads: CASSVGRGETQYF. CDR3 sequence (DNA): TGTGCCAGCAGCGTAGGCAGGGGTGAGACCCAGTACTTC. J is TRBJ2-5 and V is TRBV11-2; perhaps TRBD1 as D (6 bases). Germline CDR1 reads SGHAT; CDR2 reads FQNNGV. The length of the CDR3 is 13 residues. Trimming removed 5 bases from V and 5 bases from J, with 12 bases in between. Full variable domain (rest looked up from reference TRBV11-2 and TRBJ2-5): EAGVAQSPRYKIIEKRQSVAFWCNPISGHATLYWYQQILGQGPKLLIQFQNNGVVDDSQLPKDRFSAERLKGVDSTLKIQPAKLEDSAVYLCASSVGRGETQYFGPGTRLLVL.

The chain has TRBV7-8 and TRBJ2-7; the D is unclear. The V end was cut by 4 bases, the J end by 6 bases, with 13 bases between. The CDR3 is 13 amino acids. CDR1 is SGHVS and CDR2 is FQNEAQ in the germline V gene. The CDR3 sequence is CASSSTSVGEQYF. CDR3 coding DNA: TGTGCCAGCAGCTCCACAAGCGTGGGCGAGCAGTACTTC.

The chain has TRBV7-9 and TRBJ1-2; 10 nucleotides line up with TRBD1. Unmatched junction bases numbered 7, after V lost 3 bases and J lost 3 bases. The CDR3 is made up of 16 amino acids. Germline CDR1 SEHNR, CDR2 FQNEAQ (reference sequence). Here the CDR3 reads CASSFIGTGADYGYTF. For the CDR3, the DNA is TGTGCCAGCAGCTTTATAGGGACAGGGGCAGACTATGGCTACACCTTC.

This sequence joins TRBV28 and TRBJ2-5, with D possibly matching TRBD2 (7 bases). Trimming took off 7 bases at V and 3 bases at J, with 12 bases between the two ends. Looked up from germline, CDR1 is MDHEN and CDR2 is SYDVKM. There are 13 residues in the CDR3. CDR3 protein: CASKKGGEETQYF. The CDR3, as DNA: TGTGCCAGCAAAAAAGGGGGGGAAGAGACCCAGTACTTC.

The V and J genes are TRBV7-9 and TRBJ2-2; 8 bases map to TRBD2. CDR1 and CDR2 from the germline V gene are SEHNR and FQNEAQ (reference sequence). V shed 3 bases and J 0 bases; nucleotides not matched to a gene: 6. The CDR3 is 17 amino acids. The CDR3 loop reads CASSFGREEANTGELFF. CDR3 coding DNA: TGTGCCAGCAGCTTCGGGCGGGAGGAGGCGAACACCGGGGAGCTGTTTTTT.

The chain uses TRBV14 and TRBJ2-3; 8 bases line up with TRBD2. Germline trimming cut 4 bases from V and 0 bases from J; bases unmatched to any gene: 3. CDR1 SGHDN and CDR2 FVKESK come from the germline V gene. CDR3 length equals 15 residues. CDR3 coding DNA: TGTGCCAGCAGCCCGGGGGGGGCTAGCACAGATACGCAGTATTTT. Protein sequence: CASSPGGASTDTQYF.

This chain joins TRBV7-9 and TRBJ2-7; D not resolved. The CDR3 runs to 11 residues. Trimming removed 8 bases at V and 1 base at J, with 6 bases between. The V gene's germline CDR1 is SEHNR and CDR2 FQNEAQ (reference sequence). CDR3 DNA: TGTGCCAGCGCACTGTCCTACGAGCAGTACTTC. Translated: CASALSYEQYF.

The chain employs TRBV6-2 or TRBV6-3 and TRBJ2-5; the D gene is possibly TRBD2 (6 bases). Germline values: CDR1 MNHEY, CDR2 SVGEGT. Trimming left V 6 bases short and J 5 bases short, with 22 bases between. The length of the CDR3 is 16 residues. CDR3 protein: CASSRAGRPTGETQYF. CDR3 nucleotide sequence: TGTGCCAGCAGCCGGGCGGGGCGACCTACGGGGGAGACCCAGTACTTC.

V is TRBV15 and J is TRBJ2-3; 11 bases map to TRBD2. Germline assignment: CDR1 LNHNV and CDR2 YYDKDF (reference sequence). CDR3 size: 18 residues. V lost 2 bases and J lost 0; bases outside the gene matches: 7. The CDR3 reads CATSRHLAGGLSTDTQYF. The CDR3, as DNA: TGTGCCACCAGCAGACATCTAGCGGGGGGTCTGAGCACAGATACGCAGTATTTT.

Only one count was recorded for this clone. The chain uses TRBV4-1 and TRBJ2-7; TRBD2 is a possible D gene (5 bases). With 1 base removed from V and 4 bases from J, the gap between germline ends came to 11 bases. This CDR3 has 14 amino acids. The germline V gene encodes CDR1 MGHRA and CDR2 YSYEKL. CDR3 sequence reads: CASSQGGPGYEQYF. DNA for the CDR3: TGCGCCAGCAGCCAAGGGGGTCCGGGGTACGAGCAGTACTTC.

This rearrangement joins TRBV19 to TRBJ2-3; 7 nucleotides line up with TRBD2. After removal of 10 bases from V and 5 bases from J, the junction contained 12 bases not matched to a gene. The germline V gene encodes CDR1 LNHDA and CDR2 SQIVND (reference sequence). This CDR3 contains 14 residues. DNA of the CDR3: TGTGCCACAACTCCCAACCCGGGAGGAGATACGCAGTATTTT. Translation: CATTPNPGGDTQYF.

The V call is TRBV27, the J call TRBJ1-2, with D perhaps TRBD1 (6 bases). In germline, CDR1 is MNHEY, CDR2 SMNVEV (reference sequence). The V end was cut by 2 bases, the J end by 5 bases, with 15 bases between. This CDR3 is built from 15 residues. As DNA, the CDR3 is TGTGCCAGCAGTTTAAGCGGGGACACATTTTATGGCTACACCTTC. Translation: CASSLSGDTFYGYTF.

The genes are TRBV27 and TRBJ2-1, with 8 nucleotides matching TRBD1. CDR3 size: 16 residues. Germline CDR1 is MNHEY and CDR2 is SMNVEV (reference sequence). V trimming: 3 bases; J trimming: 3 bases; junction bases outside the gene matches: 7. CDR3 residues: CASSFVDRGVYNEQFF. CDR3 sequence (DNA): TGTGCCAGCAGTTTTGTCGACAGGGGAGTCTACAATGAGCAGTTCTTC.

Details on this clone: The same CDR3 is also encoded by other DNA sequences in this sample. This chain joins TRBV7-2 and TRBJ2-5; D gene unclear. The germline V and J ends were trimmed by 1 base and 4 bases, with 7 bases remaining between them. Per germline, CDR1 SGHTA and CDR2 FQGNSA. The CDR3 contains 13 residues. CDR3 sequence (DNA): TGTGCCAGCAGCTTAGGGGCAGGAGAGACCCAGTACTTC. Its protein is CASSLGAGETQYF.

Here the CDR3 reads CAWSRSGDQPQHF. Written as DNA, the CDR3 is TGTGCCTGGAGTAGGTCGGGGGACCAGCCCCAGCATTTT. This chain links TRBV30 with TRBJ1-5; D possibly corresponds to TRBD1 (5 bases). V lost 2 bases and J lost 7, with 12 bases in between. The CDR3 spans 13 residues. Germline lookup yields CDR1 GTSNPN and CDR2 SVGIG (reference sequence).

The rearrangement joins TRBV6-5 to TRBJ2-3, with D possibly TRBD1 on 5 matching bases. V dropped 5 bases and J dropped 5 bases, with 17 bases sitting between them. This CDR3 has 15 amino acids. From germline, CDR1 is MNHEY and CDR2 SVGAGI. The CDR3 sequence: CASSPSYTGLDTQYF. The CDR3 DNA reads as TGTGCCAGCAGTCCTTCGTATACAGGATTAGATACGCAGTATTTT.

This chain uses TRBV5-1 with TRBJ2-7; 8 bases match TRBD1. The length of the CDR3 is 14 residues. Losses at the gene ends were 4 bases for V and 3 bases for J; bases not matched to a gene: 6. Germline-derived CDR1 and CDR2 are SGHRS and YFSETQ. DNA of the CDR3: TGCGCCAGCAGCGCAGGGGGCGGGATCTACGAGCAGTACTTC. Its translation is CASSAGGGIYEQYF.

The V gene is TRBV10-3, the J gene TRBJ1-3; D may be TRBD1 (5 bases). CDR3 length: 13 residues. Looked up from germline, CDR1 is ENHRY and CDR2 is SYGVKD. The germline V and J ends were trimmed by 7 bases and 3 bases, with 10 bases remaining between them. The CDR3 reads CAINSGFGNTIYF. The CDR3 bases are TGTGCCATCAATTCAGGGTTTGGAAACACCATATATTTT.

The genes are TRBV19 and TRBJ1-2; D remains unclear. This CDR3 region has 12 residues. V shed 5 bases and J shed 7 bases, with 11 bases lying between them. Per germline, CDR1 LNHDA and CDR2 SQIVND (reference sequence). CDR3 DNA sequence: TGTGCCAGTAGTTTGGGTAGGAGTGGCTACACCTTC. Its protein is CASSLGRSGYTF.